This record concerns one T cell receptor beta chain sequence. No antigen is known for it. These data originate in a study of yellow fever vaccine responses in identical twins. V lost 6 bases, J lost 1 base, and 9 bases lay in between. Per germline, CDR1 SGHNT and CDR2 YENEEA. This CDR3 has 13 amino acids. Whole-study findings and limits: In identical twins, vaccine T cell responses appeared partly shared and partly individual.

TCRdb analysed the RT-PCR reads with MiXCR anew, one entry per CDR3 protein. The sample has fewer than 4,500 distinct CDR3 sequences, over 75% seen once. The sequenced sample was T cells from blood (PBMCs), unsorted or a sorted subset (not recorded which), obtained before or after yellow fever vaccination (not recorded which). The V gene is TRBV11-3, the J gene TRBJ2-5; D is unresolved. The sequence came from a woman aged 18-29 years who received the yellow fever vaccine. CDR3 DNA sequence: TGTGCCAGCAGTCGAGGAGTCCAAGAGACCCAGTACTTC. This gives the protein CASSRGVQETQYF.